The 9 T cell receptor beta chains given below trace back to one sample, sequenced in a study of CD8+CD57+ T cells in acquired aplastic anemia. Patients chosen for sequencing had shown CD8+CD57+ cell expansion by flow cytometry. For CDR3 and TCR beta VDJ profiling, genomic DNA was the template used. TCRdb reanalysed the reads using MiXCR and keeps one entry per CDR3 protein. The table includes around 210,000 distinct CDR3 sequences, about 62% detected once. Material: sorted CD4+, CD8+, or CD8+CD57+ T cells (not recorded which) from PBMCs. Receptors were obtained from a human donor with aplastic anemia.

With respect to this clonotype: One end of the junction varies from germline; a read error may be responsible. The V call is TRBV9, the J call TRBJ2-1, with 9 positions matching TRBD2. This CDR3 contains 16 residues. Germline V gene data show CDR1 as SGDLS and CDR2 as YYNGEE. CDR3 coding DNA: TGTGCCAGCAGCGGCCGTCTAGCGGGGCGTTACAATGAGCGGTTCTTC. Translating gives CASSGRLAGRYNERFF.

V and J are TRBV19 and TRBJ2-7; D is ambiguous. Trimming removed 6 bases at V and 3 bases at J, with 6 bases between. This CDR3 has 11 residues. Germline CDR1 and CDR2: LNHDA and SQIVND (reference sequence). CDR3 DNA: TGTGCCAGTAGCACCTTCTACGAGCAGTACTTC. Its protein product is CASSTFYEQYF.

The chain is built from TRBV25-1 and TRBJ1-6, with TRBD1 as a possible D gene (6 bases). The germline V gene encodes CDR1 MGHDK and CDR2 SYGVNS. Trimming cost V 7 bases and J 7 bases, with 14 bases left between them. This CDR3 is 14 amino acids long. CDR3 amino acids: CASTNRAGNSPLHF. The CDR3 coding sequence is TGTGCCAGCACCAACAGGGCTGGCAATTCACCCCTCCACTTT. The full variable domain, rest sourced from reference TRBV25-1 and TRBJ1-6, is EADIYQTPRYLVIGTGKKITLECSQTMGHDKMYWYQQDPGMELHLIHYSYGVNSTEKGDLSSESTVSRIRTEHFPLTLESARPSHTSQYLCASTNRAGNSPLHFGNGTRLTVT.

Note on this clonotype: The missing conserved phenylalanine or tryptophan at the end of this CDR3 makes a read error likely. It is unclear where the CDR3 begins or ends on the DNA, so no DNA is shown, and the CDR3 is as TCRdb lists it. The V gene is TRBV2, the J gene TRBJ2-6; the listed D gene, TRBD2, was not tested against the DNA. Looked up from germline, CDR1 is SNHLY and CDR2 is FYNNEI. Including both end residues, the CDR3 is 8 amino acids long. The CDR3 loop is CASSEVSG.

V and J are TRBV29-1 and TRBJ1-1, with D perhaps matching TRBD1 (6 bases). From germline, CDR1 is SQVTM and CDR2 ANQGSEA. This CDR3 has 13 amino acids. The germline V and J ends were trimmed by 4 bases and 6 bases, with 15 bases remaining between them. The CDR3 coding sequence is TGCAGCGTTGCGGGGACACTCCTCGCTGAAGCTTTCTTT. Its protein is CSVAGTLLAEAFF.

The sample holds many counts of this clonotype. J is TRBJ2-7 and V is TRBV5-1, with TRBD2 matching over 8 bases. V trimming: 5 bases; J trimming: 3 bases; junction bases outside the gene matches: 7. The CDR3 consists of 14 residues. Germline lookup yields CDR1 SGHRS and CDR2 YFSETQ. CDR3 DNA: TGCGCCAGCAGTCCGCGGGGGGTCCTCTACGAGCAGTACTTC. Translating it yields CASSPRGVLYEQYF.

This sequence joins TRBV19 and TRBJ2-1; D may match TRBD1 or TRBD2 (5 bases each). The CDR3 is 15 amino acids. V lost 8 bases to trimming and J lost 4 bases, with 18 bases between them. Germline V gene data show CDR1 as LNHDA and CDR2 as SQIVND (reference sequence). CDR3 sequence reads: CASLDPGTDYNEQFF. CDR3 bases: TGTGCCAGTCTAGACCCGGGGACGGATTACAATGAGCAGTTCTTC. The complete variable domain, with remaining parts taken from reference TRBV19 and TRBJ2-1, reads DGGITQSPKYLFRKEGQNVTLSCEQNLNHDAMYWYRQDPGQGLRLIYYSQIVNDFQKGDIAEGYSVSREKKESFPLTVTSAQKNPTAFYLCASLDPGTDYNEQFFGPGTRLTVL.

Points on this clonotype: A read error may explain this, as a much larger clone is one base away. The chain joins TRBV2 to TRBJ1-2, with 8 nucleotides matching TRBD1. Germline CDR1 SNHLY, CDR2 FYNNEI. V lost 4 bases and J lost 4; bases outside the gene matches: 11. This CDR3 has 16 residues. CDR3 in DNA: TGTGCCAGCAGTGGAGCGGTAGGACAGGGTATCTATGGCTACACCTTC. This sequence encodes CASSGAVGQGIYGYTF.

The chain has TRBV7-3 and TRBJ2-7, with 7 bases lining up with TRBD2. This CDR3 contains 16 residues. Trimming took 1 base from V and 0 from J; bases not matched to a gene: 6. CDR1 is SGHTA, CDR2 FQGTGA, per germline. The CDR3 spells CASSLRAGAGSYEQYF. The CDR3 DNA reads as TGTGCCAGCAGCTTAAGGGCGGGAGCGGGCTCCTACGAGCAGTACTTC.